One sample yielded the 13 T cell receptor beta chains listed below, sequenced in a study of OX40 agonist ivuxolimab in advanced cancers. The table came from immunoSEQ multiplex PCR; TCRdb's copy has only in-frame clones and leaves some out. Here the sample spans 44,000 or so clones, approximately 85% being singletons. The starting material was CD4+ or CD8+ T cells sorted from blood, obtained in a trial of the OX40 agonist ivuxolimab. The source is an adult with an advanced solid tumor such as melanoma, head and neck, liver or kidney cancer.

The V and J genes are TRBV12-5 and TRBJ1-1, with 11 bases identical to TRBD1. Germline trimming cut 4 bases from V and 2 bases from J; bases unmatched to any gene: 6. The germline V gene has CDR1 LGHNT and CDR2 FRNRAP. The CDR3 has 16 residues. The CDR3 region is CASGSPRTGGNTEAFF. In nucleotides, the CDR3 is TGTGCTAGTGGTTCTCCCCGGACAGGGGGCAACACTGAAGCTTTCTTT.

The DNA for the CDR3 is TGTGCCAGCAGCGTCCTCCATCCGACCTTCAAGGGCACAGATACGCAGTATTTT. Protein product: CASSVLHPTFKGTDTQYF. This rearrangement joins TRBV7-9 to TRBJ2-3; D is unresolved. Germline V CDR1 and CDR2: SEHNR, FQNEAQ (reference sequence). V lost 5 bases to trimming and J lost 1 base, with 22 bases between them. CDR3 length: 18 residues.

The CDR3 DNA reads as TGCGCCAGCAGCTTGGCGCCTCCGGGTACCGGGGAGCTGTTTTTT. Amino acid sequence: CASSLAPPGTGELFF. The genes are TRBV5-1 and TRBJ2-2; D gene ambiguous. The CDR3 spans 15 residues. Germline V lookup: CDR1 SGHRS, CDR2 YFSETQ. The ends were cut back, 0 bases at V and 5 bases at J, with 11 bases in the middle.

This chain joins TRBV5-1 and TRBJ1-5, with 8 bases fitting TRBD1. With 4 bases clipped from V and 5 bases from J, the junction kept 8 bases outside the gene matches. CDR1 and CDR2 (germline): SGHRS, YFSETQ. The CDR3 is 15 amino acids. CDR3 amino acids: CASSPTGELYQPQHF. The CDR3 DNA is TGCGCCAGCAGCCCGACAGGGGAATTGTATCAGCCCCAGCATTTT.

This chain connects TRBV4-1 to TRBJ2-7, with D perhaps matching TRBD2 (6 bases). The CDR3 is made up of 15 amino acids. Germline V gene data show CDR1 as MGHRA and CDR2 as YSYEKL. The V end was cut by 3 bases, the J end by 3 bases, with 15 bases between. CDR3 nucleotide sequence: TGCGCCAGCAGCCATCCCGGGACTCAGAACTACGAGCAGTACTTC. It yields the protein CASSHPGTQNYEQYF.

The rearrangement links TRBV6-1 to TRBJ2-7, with D uncertain. The germline V gene encodes CDR1 MNHNS and CDR2 SASEGT. The CDR3 runs to 14 residues. Trimming took off 6 bases at V and 1 base at J, with 13 bases between the two ends. CDR3 sequence (DNA): TGTGCCAGCAGGGTGGAACCTCGGTCCTACGAGCAGTACTTC. The encoded protein is CASRVEPRSYEQYF.

The chain is built from TRBV2 and TRBJ1-6; maybe TRBD1 (6 bases). The CDR3 length is 15 residues. From germline, CDR1 is SNHLY and CDR2 FYNNEI. Trimming left V 3 bases short and J 6 bases short, with 12 bases between. In DNA, the CDR3 is TGTGCCAGCAGTGACAGGGGTGGTAGTAATTCACCCCTCCACTTT. This sequence encodes CASSDRGGSNSPLHF.

The V call is TRBV30, the J call TRBJ1-3; D unclear. Germline values: CDR1 GTSNPN, CDR2 SVGIG (reference sequence). The CDR3 runs to 16 residues. Trimming left V 0 bases short and J 0 bases short, with 12 bases between. The CDR3 sequence: CAWSVNSPASGNTIYF. CDR3 coding DNA: TGTGCCTGGAGTGTAAATTCCCCAGCCTCTGGAAACACCATATATTTT.

The J gene is TRBJ2-2, the V gene TRBV9; the D call may be TRBD1 or TRBD2 (5 bases each). CDR3 size: 16 residues. The V end was cut by 3 bases, the J end by 7 bases, with 19 bases between. Germline lookup yields CDR1 SGDLS and CDR2 YYNGEE. Written as DNA, the CDR3 is TGTGCCAGCAGCGGCTTTTCCGGGACCTCGCTCGGGGAGCTGTTTTTT. Amino acids: CASSGFSGTSLGELFF.

This sequence joins TRBV28 and TRBJ1-2; D is perhaps TRBD1 (6 bases). V was clipped by 3 bases and J by 8 bases, with 16 bases between them. The germline CDR1 and CDR2 sequences are MDHEN and SYDVKM. The CDR3 runs to 14 residues. The CDR3 reads CASSLTGALRGYTF. CDR3 DNA: TGTGCCAGCAGTTTGACGGGGGCGCTGAGGGGCTACACCTTC.

This clone was seen just once. The rearrangement joins TRBV5-4 to TRBJ2-5; D unclear. Looked up from germline, CDR1 is SGHNT and CDR2 is YYREEE (reference sequence). The CDR3 is made up of 14 amino acids. V was shortened by 1 base and J by 3 bases, with 10 bases between the two germline ends. CDR3 DNA: TGTGCCAGCAGCTTGCCATCCCTGAAAGAGACCCAGTACTTC. Translating gives CASSLPSLKETQYF. Supplemented by reference TRBV5-4 and TRBJ2-5, the full variable domain reads ETGVTQSPTHLIKTRGQQVTLRCSSQSGHNTVSWYQQALGQGPQFIFQYYREEENGRGNFPPRFSGLQFPNYSSELNVNALELDDSALYLCASSLPSLKETQYFGPGTRLLVL.

The rearrangement links TRBV19 to TRBJ2-4, with TRBD1 matching over 8 bases. CDR3 length: 15 residues. Losses at the gene ends were 6 bases for V and 3 bases for J; bases not matched to a gene: 7. CDR1 and CDR2 from the germline V gene are LNHDA and SQIVND (reference sequence). The CDR3 DNA is TGTGCCAGTAGCAAAACAGGGGGTGACAAAAACATTCAGTACTTC. Amino acids: CASSKTGGDKNIQYF. Combining the CDR3 with reference TRBV19 and TRBJ2-4 gives the whole variable domain DGGITQSPKYLFRKEGQNVTLSCEQNLNHDAMYWYRQDPGQGLRLIYYSQIVNDFQKGDIAEGYSVSREKKESFPLTVTSAQKNPTAFYLCASSKTGGDKNIQYFGAGTRLSVL.

The V and J genes are TRBV7-9 and TRBJ2-5, with D possibly TRBD2 on 5 matching bases. In germline, CDR1 is SEHNR, CDR2 FQNEAQ (reference sequence). V was trimmed by 2 bases and J by 1 base, leaving 8 bases between them. The CDR3 is made up of 14 amino acids. The CDR3 region is CASSLRAGQETQYF. CDR3 bases: TGTGCCAGCAGCTTAAGGGCGGGCCAAGAGACCCAGTACTTC. Full variable domain (remainder filled in from reference TRBV7-9 and TRBJ2-5): DTGVSQNPRHKITKRGQNVTFRCDPISEHNRLYWYRQTLGQGPEFLTYFQNEAQLEKSRLLSDRFSAERPKGSFSTLEIQRTEQGDSAMYLCASSLRAGQETQYFGPGTRLLVL.